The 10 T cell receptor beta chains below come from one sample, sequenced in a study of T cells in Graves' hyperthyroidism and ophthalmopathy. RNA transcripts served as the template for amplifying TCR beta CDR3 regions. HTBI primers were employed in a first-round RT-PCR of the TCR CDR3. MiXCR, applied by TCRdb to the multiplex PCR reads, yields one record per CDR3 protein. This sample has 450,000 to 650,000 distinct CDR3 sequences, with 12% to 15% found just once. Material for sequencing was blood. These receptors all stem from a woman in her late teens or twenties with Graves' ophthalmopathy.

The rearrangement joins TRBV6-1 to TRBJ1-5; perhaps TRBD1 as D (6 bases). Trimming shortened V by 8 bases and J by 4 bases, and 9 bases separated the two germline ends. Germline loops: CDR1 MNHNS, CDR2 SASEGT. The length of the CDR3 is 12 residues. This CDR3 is CASVQGNQPQHF. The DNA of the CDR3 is TGTGCCAGCGTGCAGGGGAATCAGCCCCAGCATTTT.

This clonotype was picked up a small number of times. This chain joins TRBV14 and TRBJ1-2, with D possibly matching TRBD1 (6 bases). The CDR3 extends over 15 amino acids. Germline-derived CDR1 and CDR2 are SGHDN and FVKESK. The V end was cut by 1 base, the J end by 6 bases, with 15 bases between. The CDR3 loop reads CASSQGPGGANGYTF. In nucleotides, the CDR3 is TGTGCCAGCAGCCAAGGGCCGGGGGGCGCGAATGGCTACACCTTC.

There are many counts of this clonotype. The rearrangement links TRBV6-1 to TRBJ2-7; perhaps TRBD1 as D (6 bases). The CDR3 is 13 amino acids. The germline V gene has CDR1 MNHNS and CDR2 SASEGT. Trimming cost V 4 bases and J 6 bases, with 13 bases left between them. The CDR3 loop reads CASSALGASEQYF. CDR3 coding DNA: TGTGCCAGCAGTGCACTGGGGGCGAGCGAGCAGTACTTC.

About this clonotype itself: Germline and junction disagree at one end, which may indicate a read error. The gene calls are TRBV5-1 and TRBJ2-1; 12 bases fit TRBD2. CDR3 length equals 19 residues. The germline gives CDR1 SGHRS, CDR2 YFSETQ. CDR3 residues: CASSQAGTSGLRSYNEQLF. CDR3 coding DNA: TGCGCCAGCAGCCAAGCCGGGACTAGCGGGCTACGCTCCTACAATGAGCAGCTCTTC.

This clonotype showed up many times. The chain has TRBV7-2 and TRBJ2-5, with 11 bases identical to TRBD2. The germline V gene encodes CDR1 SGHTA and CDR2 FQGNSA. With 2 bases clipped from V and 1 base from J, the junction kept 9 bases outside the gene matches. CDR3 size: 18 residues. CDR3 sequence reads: CASSLMASGRPRQETQYF. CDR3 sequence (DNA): TGTGCCAGCAGCTTAATGGCTAGCGGGAGGCCCCGCCAAGAGACCCAGTACTTC.

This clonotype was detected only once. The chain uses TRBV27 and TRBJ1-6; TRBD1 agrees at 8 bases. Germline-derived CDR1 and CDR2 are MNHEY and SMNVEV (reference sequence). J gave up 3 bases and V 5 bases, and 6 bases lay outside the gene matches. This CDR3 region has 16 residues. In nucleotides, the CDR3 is TGTGCCAGCAGTACGGACAGGGACCTCTATAATTCACCCCTCCACTTT. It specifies CASSTDRDLYNSPLHF.

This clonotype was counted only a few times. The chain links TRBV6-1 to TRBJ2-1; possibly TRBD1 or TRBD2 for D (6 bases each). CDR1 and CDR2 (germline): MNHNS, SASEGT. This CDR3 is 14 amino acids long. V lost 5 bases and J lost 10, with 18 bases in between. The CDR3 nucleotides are TGTGCCAGCAGTTCGGGACTCGCCAGGGGCGAGCAGTTCTTC. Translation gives CASSSGLARGEQFF.

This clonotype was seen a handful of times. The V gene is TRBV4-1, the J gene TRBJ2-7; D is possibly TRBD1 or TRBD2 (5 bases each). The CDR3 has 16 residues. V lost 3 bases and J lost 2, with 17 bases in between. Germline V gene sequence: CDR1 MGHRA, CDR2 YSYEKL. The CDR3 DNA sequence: TGCGCCAGCAGCCAGAGGACCGGGACGTCCACCTACGAGCAGTACTTC. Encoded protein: CASSQRTGTSTYEQYF.

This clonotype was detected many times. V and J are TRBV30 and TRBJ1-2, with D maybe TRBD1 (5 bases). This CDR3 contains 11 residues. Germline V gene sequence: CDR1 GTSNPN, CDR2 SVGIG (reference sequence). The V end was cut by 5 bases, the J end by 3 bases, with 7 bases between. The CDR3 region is CAWGRDYGYTF. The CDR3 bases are TGTGCCTGGGGCAGGGACTATGGCTACACCTTC.

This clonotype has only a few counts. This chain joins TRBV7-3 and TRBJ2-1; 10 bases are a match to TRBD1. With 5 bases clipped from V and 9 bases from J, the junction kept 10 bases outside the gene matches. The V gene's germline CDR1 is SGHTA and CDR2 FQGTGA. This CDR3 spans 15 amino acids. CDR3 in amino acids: CASSQRQGAQGEQFF. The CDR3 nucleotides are TGTGCCAGCAGCCAACGACAGGGGGCGCAGGGTGAGCAGTTCTTC.